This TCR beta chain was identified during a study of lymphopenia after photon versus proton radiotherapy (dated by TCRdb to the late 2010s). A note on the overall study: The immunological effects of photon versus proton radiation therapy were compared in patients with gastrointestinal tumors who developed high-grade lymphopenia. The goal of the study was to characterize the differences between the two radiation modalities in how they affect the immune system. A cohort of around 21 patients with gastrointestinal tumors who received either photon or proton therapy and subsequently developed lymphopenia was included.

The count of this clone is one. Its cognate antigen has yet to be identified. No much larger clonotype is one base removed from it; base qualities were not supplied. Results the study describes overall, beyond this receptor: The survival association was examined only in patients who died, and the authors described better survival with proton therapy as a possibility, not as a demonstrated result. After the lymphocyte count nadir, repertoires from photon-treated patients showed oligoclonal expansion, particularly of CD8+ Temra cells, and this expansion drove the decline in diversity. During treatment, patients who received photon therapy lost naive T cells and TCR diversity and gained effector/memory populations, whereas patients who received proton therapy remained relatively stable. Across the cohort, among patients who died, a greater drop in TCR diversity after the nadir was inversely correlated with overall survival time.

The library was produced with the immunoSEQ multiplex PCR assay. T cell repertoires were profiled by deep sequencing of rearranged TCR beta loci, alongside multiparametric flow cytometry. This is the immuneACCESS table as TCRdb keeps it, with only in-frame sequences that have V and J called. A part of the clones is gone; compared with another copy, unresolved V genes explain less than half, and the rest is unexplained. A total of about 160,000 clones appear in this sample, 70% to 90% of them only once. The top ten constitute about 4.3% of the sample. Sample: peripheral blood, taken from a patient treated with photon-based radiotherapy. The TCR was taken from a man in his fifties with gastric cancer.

At the DNA level, the sequence is TGCAGCGCCGTGGGCATACGGGAAAAACTGTTTTTT. It is translated as CSAVGIREKLFF. This sequence uses TRBV29-1 and TRBJ1-4, with no confidently assigned D gene. The CDR3 numbers 12 residues from cysteine through phenylalanine. Only CDR3 DNA remains: 36 bases, in frame from the first base. From the germline V gene, CDR1 is SQVTM and CDR2 is ANQGSEA. V loses 7 bases, J loses 8 bases, and the germline ends lie 14 bases apart.